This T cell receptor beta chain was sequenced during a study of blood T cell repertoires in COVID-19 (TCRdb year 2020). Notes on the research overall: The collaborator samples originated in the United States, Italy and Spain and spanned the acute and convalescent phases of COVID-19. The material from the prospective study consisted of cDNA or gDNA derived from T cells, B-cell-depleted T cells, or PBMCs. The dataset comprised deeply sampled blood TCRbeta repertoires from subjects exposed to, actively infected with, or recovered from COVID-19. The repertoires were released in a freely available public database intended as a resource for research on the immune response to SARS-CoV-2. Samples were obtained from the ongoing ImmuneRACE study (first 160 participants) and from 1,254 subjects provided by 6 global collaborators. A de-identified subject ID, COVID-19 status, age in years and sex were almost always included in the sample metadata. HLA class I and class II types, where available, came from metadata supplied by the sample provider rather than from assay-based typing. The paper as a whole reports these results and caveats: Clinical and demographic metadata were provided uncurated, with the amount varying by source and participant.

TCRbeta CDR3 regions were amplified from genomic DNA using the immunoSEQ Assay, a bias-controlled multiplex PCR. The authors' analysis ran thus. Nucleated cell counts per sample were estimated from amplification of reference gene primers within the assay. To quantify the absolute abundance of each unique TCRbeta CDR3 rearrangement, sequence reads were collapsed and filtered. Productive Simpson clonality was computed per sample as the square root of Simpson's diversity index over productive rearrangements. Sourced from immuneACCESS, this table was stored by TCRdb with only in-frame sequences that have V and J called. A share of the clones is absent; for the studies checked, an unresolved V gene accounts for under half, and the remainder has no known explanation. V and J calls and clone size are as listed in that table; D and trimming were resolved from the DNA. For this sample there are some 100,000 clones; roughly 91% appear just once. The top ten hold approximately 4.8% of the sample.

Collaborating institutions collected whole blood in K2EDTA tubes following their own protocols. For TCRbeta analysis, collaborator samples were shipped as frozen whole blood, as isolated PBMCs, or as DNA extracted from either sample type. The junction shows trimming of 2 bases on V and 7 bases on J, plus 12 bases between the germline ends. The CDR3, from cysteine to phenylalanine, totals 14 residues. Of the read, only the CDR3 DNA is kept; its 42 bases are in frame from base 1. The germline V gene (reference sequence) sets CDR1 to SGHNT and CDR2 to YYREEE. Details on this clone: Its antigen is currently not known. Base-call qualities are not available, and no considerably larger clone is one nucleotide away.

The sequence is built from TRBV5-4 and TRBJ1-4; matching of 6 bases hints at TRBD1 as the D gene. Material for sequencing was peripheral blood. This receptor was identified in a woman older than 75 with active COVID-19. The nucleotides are TGTGCCAGCAGCTTTGACAGGTGGAGTGAAAAACTGTTTTTT. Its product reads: CASSFDRWSEKLFF.